The subject of this entry is one T cell receptor beta chain. This entry belongs to a study of OX40 agonist ivuxolimab in advanced cancers. Germline lookup yields CDR1 SGHVS and CDR2 FQNEAQ. The CDR3 is 16 residues long. The V end was cut by 4 bases, the J end by 2 bases, with 16 bases between. Here immunoSEQ multiplex PCR was the method, and the copy in TCRdb shows in-frame clones only, minus some. The data show under 40,000 clones, 84% seen once. The chain is built from TRBV7-8 and TRBJ2-3; perhaps TRBD2 as D (5 bases). Sequences were derived from CD4+ or CD8+ T cells sorted from blood, sampled in a trial of the OX40 agonist ivuxolimab. This TCR was recovered from an adult with an advanced solid tumor such as melanoma, head and neck, liver or kidney cancer. CDR3 region: CASSSKRYISTDTQYF. The CDR3 nucleotides read TGTGCCAGCAGCTCCAAGCGGTACATCTCCACAGATACGCAGTATTTT.